The 30 T cell receptor beta chains below come from one sample, sequenced in a study of technical replicates of blood from several donors (dated by TCRdb to about 2017). The library relied on the immunoSEQ multiplex PCR assay. TCRdb stores this immuneACCESS table with in-frame sequences only. Part of the clones is absent; in the studies checked, under half of the shortfall reflects unresolved V genes, and no reason is known for the rest. The sample table holds approximately 81,000 clones, of which 81% were seen once. In total, the top ten clones hold approximately 4% of the sample. Sample: PBMCs. All receptors derive from a human donor in good health. Some clones in this sample may be carry-over from other donors' samples.

For the CDR3, the DNA is TGTGCCAGCAGCTTACTCCCTAGCGGGGTGTTGGTAGCCAAAAACATTCAGTACTTC. Translated, it gives CASSLLPSGVLVAKNIQYF. The chain carries TRBV7-8 and TRBJ2-4; 9 bases line up with TRBD2. V shed 2 bases and J 0 bases; nucleotides not matched to a gene: 11. The CDR3 runs to 19 residues. Germline V gene data show CDR1 as SGHVS and CDR2 as FQNEAQ.

The rearrangement uses TRBV9 and TRBJ1-2, with D unclear. The CDR3 extends over 12 amino acids. CDR1 and CDR2 from the germline V gene are SGDLS and YYNGEE. The V gene lost 5 bases and the J gene lost 5 bases, with 10 bases spanning the gap. In DNA, the CDR3 is TGTGCCAGCAGTCGGACTGATTATGGCTACACCTTC. This translates into CASSRTDYGYTF.

This chain connects TRBV2 to TRBJ2-5; TRBD2 aligns across 11 bases. Germline assignment: CDR1 SNHLY and CDR2 FYNNEI. Trimming removed 2 bases from V and 1 base from J; junction bases left unmatched: 6. This CDR3 contains 17 residues. The CDR3 nucleotides are TGTGCCAGCAGTGAAAATCGTACTAGCGGGGGCCAAGAGACCCAGTACTTC. Translating gives CASSENRTSGGQETQYF.

The chain carries TRBV18 and TRBJ2-7, with D maybe TRBD1 (6 bases). Germline V gene data show CDR1 as KGHSH and CDR2 as LQKENI. V was clipped by 2 bases and J by 0 bases, with 11 bases between them. The CDR3 runs 15 residues. The CDR3 loop reads CASSPEGHNSYEQYF. The CDR3, as DNA: TGTGCCAGCTCACCAGAGGGACATAACTCCTACGAGCAGTACTTC. Full variable domain (rest looked up from reference TRBV18 and TRBJ2-7): NAGVMQNPRHLVRRRGQEARLRCSPMKGHSHVYWYRQLPEEGLKFMVYLQKENIIDESGMPKERFSAEFPKEGPSILRIQQVVRGDSAAYFCASSPEGHNSYEQYFGPGTRLTVT.

The gene calls are TRBV29-1 and TRBJ2-5; D perhaps matches TRBD2 (6 bases). Germline V gives CDR1 SQVTM, CDR2 ANQGSEA. The V end was cut by 7 bases, the J end by 2 bases, with 20 bases between. CDR3 size: 15 residues. The CDR3 DNA reads as TGCAGCGGATCCCCGACGCGGGGCCTACAAGAGACCCAGTACTTC. It translates to CSGSPTRGLQETQYF.

V usage is TRBV29-1 and J usage is TRBJ2-2, with D tentatively TRBD1 (5 bases). V dropped 7 bases and J dropped 5 bases, with 17 bases sitting between them. This CDR3 contains 14 residues. Germline CDR1 is SQVTM and CDR2 is ANQGSEA. The chain's CDR3 is CSARSQGRTGELFF. The CDR3 region has the DNA TGCAGCGCGAGGTCCCAGGGCCGAACCGGGGAGCTGTTTTTT.

The chain has TRBV19 and TRBJ1-4; 8 bases match TRBD1. CDR3 length: 11 amino acids. The V segment lost 8 bases and the J segment 11 bases; nucleotides outside the gene matches: 4. Germline V gene lookup returns CDR1 LNHDA and CDR2 SQIVND (reference sequence). The CDR3 DNA follows: TGTGCCAGTCACAGGGGGTTTAAACTGTTTTTT. This encodes CASHRGFKLFF.

This clone came up a few times. V gene TRBV5-1 combines with J gene TRBJ1-2, with D maybe TRBD1 (6 bases). This CDR3 has 12 residues. Germline lookup yields CDR1 SGHRS and CDR2 YFSETQ. V was cut by 0 bases and J by 8 bases, with 8 bases left in between. The chain's CDR3 is CASSLGGLGYTF. The CDR3 DNA reads as TGCGCCAGCAGCTTGGGGGGGCTCGGCTACACCTTC.

The chain has TRBV2 and TRBJ1-5; D is unresolved. The CDR3 covers 14 residues. V lost 6 bases and J 7 bases, leaving 16 bases between the germline ends. Germline lookup yields CDR1 SNHLY and CDR2 FYNNEI. CDR3 nucleotides: TGTGCCAGCAGCTTAAATGGAGGGCGCCAGCCCCAGCATTTT. It encodes CASSLNGGRQPQHF.

CDR3 loop: CASSFFRGSTDTQYF. The DNA for the CDR3 is TGCGCCAGCAGCTTTTTCAGGGGAAGCACAGATACGCAGTATTTT. V usage is TRBV5-1 and J usage is TRBJ2-3; a possible D gene is TRBD1 (6 bases). Germline loops: CDR1 SGHRS, CDR2 YFSETQ. The CDR3 extends over 15 amino acids. Trimming shortened V by 2 bases and J by 0 bases, and 10 bases separated the two germline ends.

The V and J genes are TRBV7-2 and TRBJ2-7, with D unresolved. The length of the CDR3 is 13 residues. Germline V gene sequence: CDR1 SGHTA, CDR2 FQGNSA. V shed 3 bases and J shed 2 bases, with 8 bases lying between them. CDR3 bases: TGTGCCAGCAGCTTCGCAGAGGCCTACGAGCAGTACTTC. Protein: CASSFAEAYEQYF. The whole variable domain, filled in from reference TRBV7-2 and TRBJ2-7, reads GAGVSQSPSNKVTEKGKDVELRCDPISGHTALYWYRQSLGQGLEFLIYFQGNSAPDKSGLPSDRFSAERTGGSVSTLTIQRTQQEDSAVYLCASSFAEAYEQYFGPGTRLTVT.

The rearrangement joins TRBV30 to TRBJ2-7; 14 bases align to TRBD2. CDR1 and CDR2 from the germline V gene are GTSNPN and SVGIG (reference sequence). After removal of 5 bases from V and 2 bases from J, the junction contained 2 bases not matched to a gene. The CDR3 is 14 amino acids. CDR3 residues: CAWQGLAGAYEQYF. DNA of the CDR3: TGTGCCTGGCAGGGACTAGCGGGAGCCTACGAGCAGTACTTC. Looking up the rest from reference TRBV30 and TRBJ2-7 gives the full variable domain: SQTIHQWPATLVQPVGSPLSLECTVEGTSNPNLYWYRQAAGRGLQLLFYSVGIGQISSEVPQNLSASRPQDRQFILSSKKLLLSDSGFYLCAWQGLAGAYEQYFGPGTRLTVT.

This clone has just a few counts. The V and J genes are TRBV6-1 and TRBJ2-3, with 10 bases fitting TRBD2. The CDR3 contains 17 residues. V lost 1 base and J lost 7; bases outside the gene matches: 11. Germline-derived CDR1 and CDR2 are MNHNS and SASEGT. CDR3 nucleotides: TGTGCCAGCAGTGAAGTGGCGTCTAGCGGGAGCAGAAATACGCAGTATTTT. This codes for CASSEVASSGSRNTQYF.

The V call is TRBV21-1, the J call TRBJ1-3; the table's D gene call, TRBD1, was not cross checked with the DNA. TRBV21-1 is described as a pseudogene. CDR3 size: 16 residues. As DNA, the CDR3 is TGTGCCAGCAGGTTCTGGGCAGGGGAGTCTGGAAACACCATATATTTT. Protein product: CASRFWAGESGNTIYF.

The chain couples TRBV7-9 to TRBJ2-1; no definite D call. CDR1 SEHNR and CDR2 FQNEAQ come from the germline V gene (reference sequence). There are 13 residues in the CDR3. The V end lost 4 bases, the J end lost 6 bases, and 10 bases lay between the germline ends. CDR3: CASSSVSGNEQFF. CDR3 DNA: TGTGCCAGCAGCTCCGTATCGGGCAATGAGCAGTTCTTC.

This sequence joins TRBV7-9 and TRBJ1-3; TRBD1 is a possible D gene (6 bases). V was cut by 5 bases and J by 4 bases, with 21 bases left in between. The CDR3 totals 17 residues. The V gene's germline CDR1 is SEHNR and CDR2 FQNEAQ (reference sequence). Written as DNA, the CDR3 is TGTGCCAGCAGCCCCAGCACGCAGGGGTCGTCCGGAAACACCATATATTTT. It yields the protein CASSPSTQGSSGNTIYF.

This rearrangement joins TRBV14 to TRBJ1-3; D perhaps matches TRBD1 (6 bases). Deletions cut 4 bases from V and 4 bases from J, with 14 bases between. Germline values: CDR1 SGHDN, CDR2 FVKESK. This CDR3 is built from 15 residues. The CDR3 region is CASSRNTGKGNTIYF. The DNA for the CDR3 is TGTGCCAGCAGCCGAAATACAGGGAAAGGAAACACCATATATTTT. The full variable domain, rest sourced from reference TRBV14 and TRBJ1-3, is EAGVTQFPSHSVIEKGQTVTLRCDPISGHDNLYWYRRVMGKEIKFLLHFVKESKQDESGMPNNRFLAERTGGTYSTLKVQPAELEDSGVYFCASSRNTGKGNTIYFGEGSWLTVV.

The CDR3 DNA is TGTGCCAGTAACCCCGGGGGGCTTAGCAATGAGCAGTTCTTC. Its translation is CASNPGGLSNEQFF. This sequence joins TRBV19 and TRBJ2-1, with TRBD2 as a possible D gene (7 bases). The germline V gene encodes CDR1 LNHDA and CDR2 SQIVND (reference sequence). This CDR3 is 14 amino acids long. Between the trimmed V and J ends, which lost 7 bases and 6 bases, there was a span of 16 bases.

V is TRBV21-1 and J is TRBJ1-6; no DNA check was done on the table's D call, TRBD1. TRBV21-1 is described as a pseudogene. This CDR3 has 15 amino acids. The CDR3 region has the DNA TGTGCCAGCAGCAAAGTAGACAGGGGTAGGTCACCCCTCCACTTT. Translated: CASSKVDRGRSPLHF.

The chain's CDR3 is CAWSVAGISQLGSEQYF. The CDR3 DNA is TGTGCCTGGAGTGTAGCAGGGATCAGTCAATTGGGGTCGGAGCAGTACTTC. The chain is built from TRBV30 and TRBJ2-5; D possibly corresponds to TRBD1 (5 bases). This CDR3 has 17 amino acids. CDR1 is GTSNPN, CDR2 SVGIG, per germline (reference sequence). V gave up 0 bases and J gave up 11 bases, with 28 bases separating them.

The V gene is TRBV4-1, the J gene TRBJ2-1; maybe TRBD1 (5 bases). Trimming left V 1 base short and J 0 bases short, with 19 bases between. The CDR3 extends over 19 amino acids. The germline V gene has CDR1 MGHRA and CDR2 YSYEKL. CDR3 sequence reads: CASSQVTPYRSSSYNEQFF. DNA for the CDR3: TGCGCCAGCAGCCAAGTCACACCCTACAGGTCGAGCTCCTACAATGAGCAGTTCTTC.

This clone was detected a few times. The DNA of the CDR3 is TGTGCCTGGAACATCAGGGGGCTTGGAAAACTGTTTTTT. Residues: CAWNIRGLGKLFF. The chain combines TRBV30 with TRBJ1-4; 8 bases line up with TRBD1. CDR1 and CDR2 (germline): GTSNPN, SVGIG (reference sequence). The CDR3 runs 13 residues. With V trimmed by 4 bases and J by 10 bases, 8 bases remained unmatched.

The chain employs TRBV28 and TRBJ2-3, with D possibly TRBD2 on 7 matching bases. V was clipped by 1 base and J by 8 bases, with 16 bases between them. Germline assignment: CDR1 MDHEN and CDR2 SYDVKM. The CDR3 consists of 15 residues. CDR3 in DNA: TGTGCCAGCAGTTTATCGCCCAGGGCGGGGGCTACGCAGTATTTT. This sequence encodes CASSLSPRAGATQYF.

This chain connects TRBV30 to TRBJ1-1; D call uncertain. V gave up 1 base and J gave up 5 bases, with 11 bases separating them. In germline, CDR1 is GTSNPN, CDR2 SVGIG (reference sequence). The CDR3 is 13 residues long. The CDR3 region is CAWSASGVTEAFF. As DNA, the CDR3 is TGTGCCTGGAGTGCCTCGGGTGTTACTGAAGCTTTCTTT.

The genes are TRBV19 and TRBJ1-2; a possible D gene is TRBD1 (5 bases). With 3 bases removed from V and 3 bases from J, the gap between germline ends came to 14 bases. The CDR3 totals 15 residues. CDR1 is LNHDA and CDR2 is SQIVND in the germline V gene (reference sequence). CDR3 residues: CASSIPSQGYYGYTF. CDR3 DNA: TGTGCCAGTAGTATCCCTTCGCAGGGTTACTATGGCTACACCTTC.

The chain employs TRBV5-1 and TRBJ1-3; D uncertain. This CDR3 region has 12 residues. Between the trimmed V and J ends, which lost 4 bases and 12 bases, there was a span of 14 bases. The V gene's germline CDR1 is SGHRS and CDR2 YFSETQ. The CDR3 DNA is TGCGCCAGCAGCGGATCCGGGGAGGACATATATTTT. Translated, it gives CASSGSGEDIYF.

The V and J genes are TRBV13 and TRBJ2-7, with TRBD1 identical over 9 bases. Germline CDR1 reads PRHDT; CDR2 reads FYEKMQ (reference sequence). This CDR3 contains 15 residues. V gave up 1 base and J gave up 0 bases; unmatched junction bases: 1. The CDR3 DNA is TGTGCCAGCAGCTTAGAGGGACAGGGCTCCTACGAGCAGTACTTC. This codes for CASSLEGQGSYEQYF.

The chain uses TRBV9 and TRBJ2-1; D perhaps matches TRBD2 (5 bases). The CDR3 contains 16 residues. The V end lost 0 bases, the J end lost 5 bases, and 15 bases lay between the germline ends. Germline assignment: CDR1 SGDLS and CDR2 YYNGEE. CDR3 in DNA: TGTGCCAGCAGCGTAGCCCCCATAAAGACTAACAATGAGCAGTTCTTC. Residues: CASSVAPIKTNNEQFF. Full variable domain (remainder filled in from reference TRBV9 and TRBJ2-1): DSGVTQTPKHLITATGQRVTLRCSPRSGDLSVYWYQQSLDQGLQFLIQYYNGEERAKGNILERFSAQQFPDLHSELNLSSLELGDSALYFCASSVAPIKTNNEQFFGPGTRLTVL.

The chain recombines TRBV10-3 with TRBJ1-1; no clear D. Trimming shortened V by 6 bases and J by 1 base, and 12 bases separated the two germline ends. Germline V gene sequence: CDR1 ENHRY, CDR2 SYGVKD. The CDR3 spans 14 residues. The CDR3 loop reads CAIRSWRENTEAFF. DNA for the CDR3: TGTGCCATCAGGTCGTGGAGGGAGAACACTGAAGCTTTCTTT.

The chain employs TRBV7-6 and TRBJ2-7, with 8 bases aligning to TRBD2. The CDR3 totals 16 residues. The germline gives CDR1 SGHVS, CDR2 FNYEAQ. Unmatched junction bases numbered 9, after V lost 0 bases and J lost 5 bases. This CDR3 reads CASSLAGEGLDDEQYF. The CDR3 DNA sequence: TGTGCCAGCAGCTTAGCGGGGGAGGGACTAGATGACGAGCAGTACTTC.